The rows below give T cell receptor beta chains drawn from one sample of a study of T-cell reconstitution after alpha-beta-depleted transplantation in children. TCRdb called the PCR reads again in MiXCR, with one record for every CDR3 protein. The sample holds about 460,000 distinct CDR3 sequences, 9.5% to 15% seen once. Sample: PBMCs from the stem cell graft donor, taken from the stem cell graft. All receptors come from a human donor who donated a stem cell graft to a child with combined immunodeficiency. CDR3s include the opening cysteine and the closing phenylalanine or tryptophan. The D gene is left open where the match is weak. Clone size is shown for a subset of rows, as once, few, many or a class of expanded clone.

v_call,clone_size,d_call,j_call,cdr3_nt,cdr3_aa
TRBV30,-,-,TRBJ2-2,TGTGCCTGGAGTGGAGGGGGAACCGGGGAGCTGTTTTTT,CAWSGGGTGELFF
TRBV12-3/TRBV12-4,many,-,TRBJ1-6,TGTGCCAGCAGTTTGAATTCACCCCTCCACTTT,CASSLNSPLHF
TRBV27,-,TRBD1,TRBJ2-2,TGTGCCAGCAGCCCAGGGGGCGCGTTGACCGGGGAGCTGTTTTTT,CASSPGGALTGELFF
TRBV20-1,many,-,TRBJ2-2,TGCAGTGCTAGCCGCGGGCGAGATCGACCCACCGGGGAGCTGTTTTTT,CSASRGRDRPTGELFF
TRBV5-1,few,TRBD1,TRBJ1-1,TGCGCCAGCAGCATACGACAGGGACGGGACACTGAAGCTTTCTTT,CASSIRQGRDTEAFF
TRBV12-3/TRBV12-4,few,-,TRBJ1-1,TGTGCCAGCAGCAACAGGTTCCGGCCGGCTTTCTTT,CASSNRFRPAFF
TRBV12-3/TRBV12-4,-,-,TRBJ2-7,TGTGCCAGCGCAGGGGTCGAGCAGTACTTC,CASAGVEQYF
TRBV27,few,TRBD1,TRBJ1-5,TGTGCCAGCAGTACCCCGGGACAGGGTGCCGTAAGCAATCAGCCCCAGCATTTT,CASSTPGQGAVSNQPQHF
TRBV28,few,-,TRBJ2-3,TGTGCCAGCAGTTTACCGGTCGGGAGAAGAGATACGCAGTATTTT,CASSLPVGRRDTQYF
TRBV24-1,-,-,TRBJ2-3,TGTGCCACCAGTGGGACTACCGGTGCTAGCACAGATACGCAGTATTTT,CATSGTTGASTDTQYF
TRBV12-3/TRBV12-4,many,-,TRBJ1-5,TGTGCCAGCAGTTTAGGGACAGCTAGCAATCAGCCCCAGCATTTT,CASSLGTASNQPQHF
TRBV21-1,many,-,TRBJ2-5,TGTGCCAGCAGCAAAGGGACTAGCCACCCAGAGACCCAGTACTTC,CASSKGTSHPETQYF
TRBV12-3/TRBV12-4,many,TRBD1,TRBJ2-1,TGTGCCAGCAGGGGACAGGCCAATATTTACAATGAGCAGTTCTTC,CASRGQANIYNEQFF
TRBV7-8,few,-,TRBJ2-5,TGTGCCAGCAGCTTAGGTGTCAGGGCGGAGACCCAGTACTTC,CASSLGVRAETQYF
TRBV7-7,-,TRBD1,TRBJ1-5,TGTGCCAGCAGCAGGGGGCCGTATCAGCCCCAGCATTTT,CASSRGPYQPQHF
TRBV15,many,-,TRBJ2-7,TGTGCCACCAGCAGAGATGGCCTACCTGAAGAGCAGTACTTC,CATSRDGLPEEQYF
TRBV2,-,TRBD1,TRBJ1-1,TGTGCCAGCAGCTACAGGGGCGGTGGTGAAGCTTTCTTT,CASSYRGGGEAFF
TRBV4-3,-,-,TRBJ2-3,TGCGCCAGCAGCCAAGATAGACTTGCTTGGGCTAATACGCAGTATTTT,CASSQDRLAWANTQYF
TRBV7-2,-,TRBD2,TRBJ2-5,TGTGCCAGCAGCTTAGGGGGACTAGCGGGAGGGCAAGAGACCCAGTACTTC,CASSLGGLAGGQETQYF
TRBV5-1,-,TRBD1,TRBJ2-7,TGCGCCAGCAGCTTCGGTCTGACAGGGTGGGAAGCCGAGCAGTACTTC,CASSFGLTGWEAEQYF
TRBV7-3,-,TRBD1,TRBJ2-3,TGTGCCAGCAGCTTACCGGGACAGGGTCCCACGCAGTATTTT,CASSLPGQGPTQYF
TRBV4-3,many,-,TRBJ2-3,TGCGCCAGCAGCCAAGGCAGGACTCGAAGCACAGATACGCAGTATTTT,CASSQGRTRSTDTQYF
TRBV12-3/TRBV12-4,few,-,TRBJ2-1,TGTGCCAGCAGTTTAGGGGTCAGTTCTGCCTACAATGAGCAGTTCTTC,CASSLGVSSAYNEQFF
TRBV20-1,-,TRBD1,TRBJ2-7,TGCAGTGCTGCCTCTCCGCGACAGGGTACCTACGAGCAGTACTTC,CSAASPRQGTYEQYF
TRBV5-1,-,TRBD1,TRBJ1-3,TGCGCCAGCAGTTCGAAAACAGGGGTCTCTGGAAACACCATATATTTT,CASSSKTGVSGNTIYF
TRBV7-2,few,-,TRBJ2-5,TGTGCCAGCAGCTCCCTGCCGGGACAGCGGGAAGAGACCCAGTACTTC,CASSSLPGQREETQYF
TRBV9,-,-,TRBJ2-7,TGTGCCAGCAGCTTTAAGGGAGGACCCTTATACGAGCAGTACTTC,CASSFKGGPLYEQYF
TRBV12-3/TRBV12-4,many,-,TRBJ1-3,TGTGCCAGCAGTTTACCGGGCTTCTCTGGAAACACCATATATTTT,CASSLPGFSGNTIYF
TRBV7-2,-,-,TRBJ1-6,TGTGCCAGCAGCTTACCCCCGGCGTCACCCCTCCACTTT,CASSLPPASPLHF
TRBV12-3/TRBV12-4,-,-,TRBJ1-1,TGTGCCAGCAATTTTTCGGTAGGGGGTCCGAACACTGAAGCTTTCTTT,CASNFSVGGPNTEAFF
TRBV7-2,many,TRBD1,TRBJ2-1,TGTGCCAGCAGCTTAGCTGGCAGGGGGTCGAGTGAGCAGTTCTTC,CASSLAGRGSSEQFF
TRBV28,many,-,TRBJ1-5,TGTGCCAGCAGCACGACAGGCGGTAGCAATCAGCCCCAGCATTTT,CASSTTGGSNQPQHF
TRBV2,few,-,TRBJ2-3,TGTGCCAGCAGCTTCATCACTCAGGCCTCTCAGGAAACGCAGTATTTT,CASSFITQASQETQYF
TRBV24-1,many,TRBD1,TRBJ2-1,TGTGCCACCAGTTGGTCAGGGGGTAGCAATGAGCAGTTCTTC,CATSWSGGSNEQFF
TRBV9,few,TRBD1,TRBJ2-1,TGTGCCAGCAGCGTAGGGGACAGGGGCAATGAGCAGTTCTTC,CASSVGDRGNEQFF
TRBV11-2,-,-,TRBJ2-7,TGTGCCAGCAGCTTAGTGTGGCCCCCGCTGGGAGAGCAGTACTTC,CASSLVWPPLGEQYF
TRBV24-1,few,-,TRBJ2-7,TGTGCCACCGGGACACCTCTCTCCTACGAGCAGTACTTC,CATGTPLSYEQYF
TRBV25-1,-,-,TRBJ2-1,TGTGCCAGCAGAGCGACCGCCTCCCCCAGCTCCTACAATGAGCAGTTCTTC,CASRATASPSSYNEQFF
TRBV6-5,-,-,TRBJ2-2,TGTGCCAGCAGTCCAAACACCAGGGAGCTGTTTTTT,CASSPNTRELFF
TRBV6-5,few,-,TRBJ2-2,TGTGCCAGCAGTTACTTCAGGAACACCGGGGAGCTGTTTTTT,CASSYFRNTGELFF
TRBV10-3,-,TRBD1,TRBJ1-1,TGTGCCATCATTAGGGACAGCATGAACACTGAAGCTTTCTTT,CAIIRDSMNTEAFF
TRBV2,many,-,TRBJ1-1,TGTGCCAGCAGTGACTTGGGTCAGGGCACTGAAGCTTTCTTT,CASSDLGQGTEAFF
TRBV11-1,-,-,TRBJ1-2,TGTGCCAGCAGCCGCGGCCCTGATCGGGGCTACACCTTC,CASSRGPDRGYTF
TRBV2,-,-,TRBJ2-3,TGTGCCAGCAGTGAAAACGGGGGAAACACAGATACGCAGTATTTT,CASSENGGNTDTQYF
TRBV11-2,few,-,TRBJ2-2,TGTGCCAGCGGCCCGCCAAGGGTTGGAGGTTCGAACACCGGGGAGCTGTTTTTT,CASGPPRVGGSNTGELFF
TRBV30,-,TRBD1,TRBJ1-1,TGTGCCTGGAGTGCGGACAGGCTCGCTGAAGCTTTCTTT,CAWSADRLAEAFF
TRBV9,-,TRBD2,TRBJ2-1,TGTGCCAGCAGCGTGACTAGCGGGAGAATAGAGCAGTTCTTC,CASSVTSGRIEQFF
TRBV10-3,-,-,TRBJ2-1,TGTGCCATCGAAGACCCCCCAGGGGAGCAGTTCTTC,CAIEDPPGEQFF
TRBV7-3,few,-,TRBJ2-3,TGTGCCAGCAGCTCCCGGGACGGGCGGAGGTATACGCAGTATTTT,CASSSRDGRRYTQYF
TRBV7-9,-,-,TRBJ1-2,TGTGCCAGCAGCTTAGGGACAGCGACTAACTATGGCTACACCTTC,CASSLGTATNYGYTF
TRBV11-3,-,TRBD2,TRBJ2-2,TGTGCCAGCAGCCCTCCTAGCGGGAGGTTCACCGGGGAGCTGTTTTTT,CASSPPSGRFTGELFF
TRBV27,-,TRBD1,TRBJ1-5,TGTGCCAGCAGTGAGGACAGGATAATATTGGGACGTTATAGCAATCAGCCCCAGCATTTT,CASSEDRIILGRYSNQPQHF
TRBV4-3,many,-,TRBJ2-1,TGCGCCAGCAGCCAAGATAGGGGGAGCTCCTACAATGAGCAGTTCTTC,CASSQDRGSSYNEQFF
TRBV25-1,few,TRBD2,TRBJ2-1,TGTGCCAGCAGTGAGGAAGCGGGGTACAATGAGCAGTTCTTC,CASSEEAGYNEQFF